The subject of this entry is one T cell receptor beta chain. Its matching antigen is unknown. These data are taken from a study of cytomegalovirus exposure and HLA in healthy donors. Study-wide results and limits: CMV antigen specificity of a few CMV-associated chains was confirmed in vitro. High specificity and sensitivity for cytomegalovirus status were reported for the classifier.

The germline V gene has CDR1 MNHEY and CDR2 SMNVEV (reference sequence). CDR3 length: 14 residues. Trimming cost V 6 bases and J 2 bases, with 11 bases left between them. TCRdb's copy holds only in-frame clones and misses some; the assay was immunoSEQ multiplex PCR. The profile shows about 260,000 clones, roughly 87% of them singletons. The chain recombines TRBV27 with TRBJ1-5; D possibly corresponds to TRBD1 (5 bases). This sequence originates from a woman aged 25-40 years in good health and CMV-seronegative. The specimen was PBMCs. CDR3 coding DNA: TGTGCCAGCAGCGCAGGGCTAGGCAATCAGCCCCAGCATTTT. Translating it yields CASSAGLGNQPQHF.